The TCR beta chain described here comes from a study of human T cells and chemical hapten exposure. Across the whole study: On about 2 cm by about 2 cm of upper inner arm skin, sensitization was performed with 2% DPC.

Study results and caveats: Expanded TCRs formed significantly more large CDR3 similarity clusters than controls. TCRs at high frequency, those above 1 in 1000, did not change with DPC sensitization.

The CDR3 spans 15 residues. J gave up 2 bases and V 4 bases, and 6 bases lay outside the gene matches. The V gene's germline CDR1 is SGHVS and CDR2 FNYEAQ. Time point meaning: pre-sensitization, week 0. Regarding treatment: therapeutic diphenylcyclopropenone sensitization with weekly scalp DPC. About this clonotype itself: Its antigen is as yet unknown.

Separate cDNA molecules received unique molecular identifiers, which the library attached to them. TCRdb redid the calling of the RACE reads with MiXCR, one entry per CDR3 protein. The sample comprises about 89,000 distinct CDR3 sequences, approximately 10% of which are singletons, and approximately 3.3% rests with the top ten. The receptor comes from a woman aged 55-75 years with alopecia areata. Some clones in this sample may be carry-over from other donors' samples. The sample here was whole blood, taken in connection with sensitization to the hapten diphenylcyclopropenone (DPC). The chain links TRBV7-6 to TRBJ2-3; 7 positions match TRBD2. CDR3 region: CASSWGGTYTDTQYF. The CDR3 DNA reads as TGTGCCAGCAGCTGGGGGGGGACTTACACAGATACGCAGTATTTT. The full variable domain, rest sourced from reference TRBV7-6 and TRBJ2-3, is GAGVSQSPRYKVTKRGQDVALRCDPISGHVSLYWYRQALGQGPEFLTYFNYEAQQDKSGLPNDRFSAERPEGSISTLTIQRTEQRDSAMYRCASSWGGTYTDTQYFGPGTRLTVL.